This entry lists 5 T cell receptor beta chains sequenced from one sample in a study of tumor-infiltrating lymphocytes in primary liver carcinoma. Joint extraction of RNA and DNA used roughly 20-32 mg of bulk tissue that was unsorted. Using a constant-region primer together with ProtoScript II reverse transcriptase, TCR beta cDNA was made from about 500 ng of total RNA. Each TCR beta library was derived from three nested multiplex PCR rounds that employed slightly modified ARM-PCR. With TRBV1-TRBV30 forward primers and a C-beta reverse primer, the first two PCR rounds were run for around 11 cycles each. One entry per CDR3 protein, called by TCRdb with MiXCR from the multiplex PCR reads. The sample has some 130,000 distinct CDR3 sequences, approximately 68% seen once. Sequenced input: tumor-adjacent normal liver tissue. These receptors all come from a woman in her sixties or seventies with primary liver carcinoma and hepatitis B virus infection.

The chain has TRBV11-1 and TRBJ2-5; tentative D call: TRBD2 (5 bases). There are 14 residues in the CDR3. Germline-derived CDR1 and CDR2 are SGHAT and FQDESV (reference sequence). Trimming shortened V by 1 base and J by 5 bases, and 11 bases separated the two germline ends. CDR3 coding DNA: TGTGCCAGCAGCTTAGGGACTTTCCATGAGACCCAGTACTTC. This sequence encodes CASSLGTFHETQYF.

The chain is built from TRBV28 and TRBJ2-5, with D tentatively TRBD2 (6 bases). The CDR3 length is 12 residues. V was shortened by 5 bases and J by 5 bases, with 9 bases between the two germline ends. CDR1 and CDR2 from the germline V gene are MDHEN and SYDVKM. In DNA form, the CDR3 reads TGTGCCAGCAGTCAAGGGAGGGAGACCCAGTACTTC. This sequence encodes CASSQGRETQYF.

This clonotype has only a few counts. A junction boundary mismatches the germline segment, possibly from a read error. The V call is TRBV7-9, the J call TRBJ1-4; no clear D. Germline V CDR1 and CDR2: SEHNR, FQNEAQ (reference sequence). This CDR3 spans 12 amino acids. CDR3 sequence reads: CVSSSFEGKLFF. In DNA form, the CDR3 reads TGTGTCAGCAGCTCTTTCGAGGGAAAACTGTTTTTT.

J is TRBJ2-3 and V is TRBV20-1, with 10 bases that match TRBD2. CDR3 length equals 17 residues. In germline, CDR1 is DFQATT, CDR2 SNEGSKA (reference sequence). The trim removed 6 bases at V and 3 bases at J, leaving 15 bases unmatched. CDR3 sequence (DNA): TGCAGTGCCGACAAATCGGGGACTAGCGTGACTACAGATACGCAGTATTTT. This translates into CSADKSGTSVTTDTQYF.

The chain is built from TRBV11-2 and TRBJ2-2, with a possible D match to TRBD2 (5 bases). CDR3 length equals 15 residues. Germline CDR1 reads SGHAT; CDR2 reads FQNNGV. Trimming cost V 4 bases and J 11 bases, with 20 bases left between them. This chain's CDR3 is CASSSRAGVTGELFF. For the CDR3, the DNA is TGTGCCAGCAGCTCTAGGGCCGGGGTCACTGGAGAGCTGTTTTTT. Drawing the rest from reference TRBV11-2 and TRBJ2-2, the complete variable domain is EAGVAQSPRYKIIEKRQSVAFWCNPISGHATLYWYQQILGQGPKLLIQFQNNGVVDDSQLPKDRFSAERLKGVDSTLKIQPAKLEDSAVYLCASSSRAGVTGELFFGEGSRLTVL.